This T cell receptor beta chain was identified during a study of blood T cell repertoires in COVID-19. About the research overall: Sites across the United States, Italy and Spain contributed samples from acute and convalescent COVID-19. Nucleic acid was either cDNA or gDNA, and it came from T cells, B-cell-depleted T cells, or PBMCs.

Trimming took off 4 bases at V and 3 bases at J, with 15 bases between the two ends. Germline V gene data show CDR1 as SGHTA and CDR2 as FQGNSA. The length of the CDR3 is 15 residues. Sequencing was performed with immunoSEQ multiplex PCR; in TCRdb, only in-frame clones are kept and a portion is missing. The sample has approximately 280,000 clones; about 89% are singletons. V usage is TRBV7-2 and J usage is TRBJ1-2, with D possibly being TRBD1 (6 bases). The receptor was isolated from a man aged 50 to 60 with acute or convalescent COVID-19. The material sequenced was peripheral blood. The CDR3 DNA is TGTGCCAGCAGCTCCCAGGGGAGAGGGGACTATGGCTACACCTTC. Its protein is CASSSQGRGDYGYTF.